These T cell receptor beta chains were read from a single sample in a study of blood T cell repertoires in COVID-19. Using immunoSEQ multiplex PCR, the repertoire was profiled, and TCRdb retains in-frame clones only, with some absent. Found here are about 81,000 clones, about 88% of them singletons; the top ten hold 12%. Sequenced input: peripheral blood. The receptors stem from a man aged 70 or older with active or convalescent COVID-19. Both conserved end residues are part of each CDR3.

V	J	CDR3
TRBV2	TRBJ1-5	CASSKWDSGGSNQPQHF
TRBV6-4	TRBJ2-2	CASRRGGNVGELFF
TRBV18	TRBJ1-4	CASSQQGATNEKLFF
TRBV2	TRBJ2-1	CASSRGSYNEQFF
TRBV20-1	TRBJ1-2	CSARRLYGYTF
TRBV6-5	TRBJ1-6	CASSQTPTGGSPLHF
TRBV19	TRBJ1-5	CASNGIPYRNQPQHF
TRBV6-2/TRBV6-3	TRBJ1-1	CASSRPSRDTEAFF
TRBV20-1	TRBJ1-2	CSASPEDGYTF
TRBV15	TRBJ1-1	CATSHLDRGLAEAFF
TRBV6-2/TRBV6-3	TRBJ2-2	CASSFRATGELFF
TRBV5-8	TRBJ1-5	CASTRGAGPQHF
TRBV6-1	TRBJ2-3	CASRRDPRWADTQYF
TRBV2	TRBJ1-1	CASSGQAFEAFF
TRBV18	TRBJ1-5	CASSALRTSSNQPQHF
TRBV5-1	TRBJ2-5	CASSYQQGPQETQYF
TRBV6-4	TRBJ1-5	CASSVEGNSNQPQHF
TRBV6-2/TRBV6-3	TRBJ2-1	CASSYGGTGGRDEQFF
TRBV10-1	TRBJ2-1	CASSPSGPANEQFF
TRBV4-1	TRBJ1-1	CASSQSGTGETEAFF
TRBV7-9	TRBJ2-5	CASSQGTTQETQYF
TRBV27	TRBJ2-7	CASSPNGGLPREQYF
TRBV6-5	TRBJ1-2	CASSAGQGGNYGYTF
TRBV19	TRBJ1-1	CASSMGQLGPEAFF
TRBV2	TRBJ2-1	CASILGTGGYEQFF
TRBV5-1	TRBJ1-1	CASSLNTLNTEAFF
TRBV18	TRBJ1-2	CASATGGILGYTF
TRBV10-1	TRBJ2-1	CASSAGQIYNEQFF
TRBV5-1	TRBJ1-1	CASSPRTGSDTEAFF
TRBV5-1	TRBJ1-1	CASSLNPPQIMNTEAFF
TRBV3-1/TRBV3-2	TRBJ1-3	CASSQVSGTGGLYF
TRBV7-8	TRBJ1-2	CASSLIRDGYTF
TRBV5-1	TRBJ1-2	CASSLIGIQERGSYGYTF
TRBV7-9	TRBJ1-4	CASSLRGTGNEKLFF
TRBV21-1	TRBJ1-1	CASSNARGGAEAFF
TRBV3-1/TRBV3-2	TRBJ2-5	CASSRGTLRYQETQYF